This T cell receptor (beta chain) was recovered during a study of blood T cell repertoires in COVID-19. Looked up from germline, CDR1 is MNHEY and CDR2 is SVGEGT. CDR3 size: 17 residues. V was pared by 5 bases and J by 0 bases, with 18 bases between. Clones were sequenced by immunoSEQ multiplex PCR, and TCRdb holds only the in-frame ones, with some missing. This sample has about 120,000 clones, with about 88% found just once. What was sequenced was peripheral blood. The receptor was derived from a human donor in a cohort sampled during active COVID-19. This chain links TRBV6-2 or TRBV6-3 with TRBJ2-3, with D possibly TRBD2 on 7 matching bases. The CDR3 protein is CASSPRVAGASTDTQYF. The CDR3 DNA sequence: TGTGCCAGCAGTCCCCGGGTTGCGGGGGCTAGCACAGATACGCAGTATTTT.